This TCR beta chain was retrieved from a study of shared clonotypes between healthy human individuals. Findings of the study overall: Clonotype sharing among donors was thought likely to change with sequencing depth.

This table comes from immunoSEQ multiplex PCR, and its TCRdb copy is limited to in-frame clones, with some not included. The table has approximately 2.5 million clones, more than 80% seen once. With respect to this clone: As yet, its antigen is unknown.

Source material: naive CD4+ T cells sorted from blood. The subset here: CD45RA+ positively selected. The TCR comes from a man aged 18-30 years in good health.

For the CDR3, the DNA is TGCGCCAGCACCCCATTAAGACAGGGAGTAGGCTATGGCTACACCTTC. This codes for CASTPLRQGVGYGYTF. The chain couples TRBV10-2 to TRBJ1-2, with 7 bases aligning to TRBD1. CDR1 and CDR2 from the germline V gene are WSHSY and SAAADI. V was pared by 7 bases and J by 4 bases, with 15 bases of the junction left unmatched. The CDR3 totals 16 residues.